The 24 T cell receptor beta chains given below trace back to one sample, sequenced in a study of shared clonotypes between healthy human individuals. Sequenced by immunoSEQ multiplex PCR; TCRdb stores in-frame clones only, minus some. The sample shows about 1,800,000 clones, about 94% of them seen only once. The naive CD8 subset, CD45RO-negative cells positively selected for CCR7, excluded terminally differentiated effector memory CD45RA+ cells. Sequenced: naive CD8+ T cells sorted from blood. These receptors were taken from a man aged 18-30 years in good health.

This rearrangement joins TRBV27 to TRBJ1-1; 7 bases are shared with TRBD1. The V gene's germline CDR1 is MNHEY and CDR2 SMNVEV (reference sequence). The CDR3 spans 14 residues. The V segment lost 3 bases and the J segment 7 bases; nucleotides outside the gene matches: 8. The CDR3 region is CASSLSYPGGEAFF. The DNA of the CDR3 is TGTGCCAGCAGTTTGAGTTACCCAGGGGGTGAAGCTTTCTTT.

The chain employs TRBV6-5 and TRBJ2-7, with unresolved D. The CDR3 covers 16 residues. Trimming took off 1 base at V and 2 bases at J, with 15 bases between the two ends. Germline CDR1 and CDR2: MNHEY and SVGAGI. CDR3 in DNA: TGTGCCAGCAGTTACTACGCGGATACGTCGGCCTACGAGCAGTACTTC. Encoded protein: CASSYYADTSAYEQYF.

The V and J genes are TRBV6-6 and TRBJ2-7; D is possibly TRBD2 (5 bases). The CDR3 extends over 13 amino acids. V was trimmed by 6 bases and J by 5 bases, leaving 14 bases between them. Germline CDR1 and CDR2: MNHNY and SVGAGI (reference sequence). In nucleotides, the CDR3 is TGTGCCAGCAGCGAAACCTACGGGGACGAGCAGTACTTC. This encodes CASSETYGDEQYF.

The chain employs TRBV7-9 and TRBJ2-7; 13 bases map to TRBD2. This CDR3 is built from 16 residues. Germline V gene sequence: CDR1 SEHNR, CDR2 FQNEAQ (reference sequence). V lost 4 bases to trimming and J lost 4 bases; unmatched junction nucleotides: 7. As DNA, the CDR3 is TGTGCCAGCAGCTCCTCGACTAGCGGGGGGACTTACGAGCAGTACTTC. Residues: CASSSSTSGGTYEQYF. Complete variable domain (other parts from reference TRBV7-9 and TRBJ2-7): DTGVSQNPRHKITKRGQNVTFRCDPISEHNRLYWYRQTLGQGPEFLTYFQNEAQLEKSRLLSDRFSAERPKGSFSTLEIQRTEQGDSAMYLCASSSSTSGGTYEQYFGPGTRLTVT.

This clone was observed once. The rearrangement joins TRBV30 to TRBJ2-3, with 10 bases identical to TRBD2. This CDR3 region has 15 residues. CDR1 is GTSNPN and CDR2 is SVGIG in the germline V gene (reference sequence). V lost 3 bases to trimming and J lost 2 bases; unmatched junction nucleotides: 5. CDR3 residues: CAWSASGGVTDTQYF. The CDR3 DNA reads as TGTGCCTGGAGCGCCAGCGGGGGGGTCACAGATACGCAGTATTTT.

This chain links TRBV11-2 with TRBJ1-1; D is undetermined. Germline V lookup: CDR1 SGHAT, CDR2 FQNNGV. The germline V and J ends were trimmed by 2 bases and 0 bases, with 4 bases remaining between them. This CDR3 spans 13 amino acids. The CDR3 is CASSLSMNTEAFF. The CDR3 DNA is TGTGCCAGCAGCTTAAGCATGAACACTGAAGCTTTCTTT.

This clone was detected only once. A read error may explain this, as a much larger clone is one base away. The same CDR3 can be traced to other DNA sequences in this sample. CDR3 region: CASRYTGELFF. The CDR3 nucleotides read TGTGCCAGCAGATACACCGGGGAGCTGTTTTTT. The chain carries TRBV28 and TRBJ2-2; D is unresolved. Germline loops: CDR1 MDHEN, CDR2 SYDVKM. The ends were cut back, 6 bases at V and 3 bases at J, with 2 bases in the middle. CDR3 length: 11 amino acids.

The chain employs TRBV5-1 and TRBJ2-7, with a weak D call TRBD2 (5 bases). CDR1 SGHRS and CDR2 YFSETQ come from the germline V gene. V dropped 4 bases and J dropped 2 bases, with 13 bases sitting between them. This CDR3 comprises 14 residues. The CDR3 reads CASSPSPAAYEQYF. The CDR3 DNA reads TGCGCCAGCAGCCCGTCACCAGCGGCCTACGAGCAGTACTTC.

The V gene is TRBV4-3, the J gene TRBJ2-5, with D hard to call. CDR3 length: 18 amino acids. The germline V gene encodes CDR1 LGHNA and CDR2 YSLEER. V lost 1 base and J lost 2, with 20 bases in between. CDR3 in amino acids: CASSQGEGLGIGQETQYF. In DNA form, the CDR3 reads TGCGCCAGCAGCCAAGGAGAAGGGCTTGGCATAGGACAAGAGACCCAGTACTTC.

This CDR3 reads CASRREPDTQYF. CDR3 in DNA: TGTGCCAGCAGACGGGAGCCAGATACGCAGTATTTT. V usage is TRBV27 and J usage is TRBJ2-3; maybe TRBD2 (6 bases). The V end lost 6 bases, the J end lost 4 bases, and 8 bases lay between the germline ends. Germline values: CDR1 MNHEY, CDR2 SMNVEV (reference sequence). The CDR3 contains 12 residues.

The chain is built from TRBV7-9 and TRBJ2-1; 8 positions agree with TRBD1. This CDR3 is built from 15 residues. Trimming removed 11 bases from V and 8 bases from J; junction bases left unmatched: 17. Per the germline V gene, CDR1 is SEHNR and CDR2 is FQNEAQ (reference sequence). DNA of the CDR3: TGTGCCGGAAGCCCCGGGACAGGAAATATCCATGAGCAGTTCTTC. Protein sequence: CAGSPGTGNIHEQFF.

Of note for this clone: Other DNA sequences in this sample translate to the same CDR3. The chain carries TRBV2 and TRBJ2-7; tentatively, D is TRBD1 or TRBD2 (5 bases each). Germline CDR1 SNHLY, CDR2 FYNNEI. The CDR3 runs to 14 residues. Trimming stripped 5 bases from V and 2 bases from J, with 13 bases between. Here the CDR3 reads CASSRTGPAYEQYF. DNA for the CDR3: TGTGCCAGCAGTAGGACGGGGCCGGCCTACGAGCAGTACTTC.

The V gene is TRBV6-1, the J gene TRBJ2-7; D may correspond to TRBD1 or TRBD2 (5 bases each). Germline V gives CDR1 MNHNS, CDR2 SASEGT. The CDR3 has 17 residues. Trimming cost V 4 bases and J 7 bases, with 26 bases left between them. This CDR3 reads CASSGTIRGPYWGEQYF. The CDR3 nucleotides are TGTGCCAGCAGTGGTACAATACGCGGCCCCTACTGGGGGGAGCAGTACTTC.

This chain links TRBV14 with TRBJ1-6; D is possibly TRBD1 (5 bases). The V and J ends lost 2 bases and 5 bases respectively, with 10 bases between them. Germline values: CDR1 SGHDN, CDR2 FVKESK. There are 15 residues in the CDR3. CDR3 bases: TGTGCCAGCAGCCAACAGGGTGGGAATAATTCACCCCTCCACTTT. Its translation: CASSQQGGNNSPLHF. Variable domain in full (rest from reference TRBV14 and TRBJ1-6): EAGVTQFPSHSVIEKGQTVTLRCDPISGHDNLYWYRRVMGKEIKFLLHFVKESKQDESGMPNNRFLAERTGGTYSTLKVQPAELEDSGVYFCASSQQGGNNSPLHFGNGTRLTVT.

The chain has TRBV30 and TRBJ2-7; D ambiguous. This CDR3 spans 13 amino acids. CDR1 and CDR2 from the germline V gene are GTSNPN and SVGIG (reference sequence). Trimming removed 3 bases from V and 2 bases from J, with 11 bases in between. The CDR3 nucleotides read TGTGCCTGGAGCGCCAGTGGTCCCTACGAGCAGTACTTC. Its translation: CAWSASGPYEQYF.

To note about this clone: The same CDR3 is also encoded by other DNA sequences in this sample. The rearrangement links TRBV5-1 to TRBJ2-7, with D unresolved. V dropped 2 bases and J dropped 0 bases, with 3 bases sitting between them. This CDR3 contains 12 residues. Germline V gene lookup returns CDR1 SGHRS and CDR2 YFSETQ. This CDR3 is CASSFDSYEQYF. The CDR3 bases are TGCGCCAGCAGCTTTGACTCCTACGAGCAGTACTTC.

The chain has TRBV10-3 and TRBJ2-7; 10 bases fit TRBD2. Germline loops: CDR1 ENHRY, CDR2 SYGVKD. The V gene end was trimmed by 10 bases and the J gene end by 0 bases; junction bases not matched to a gene: 12. This CDR3 spans 16 amino acids. The CDR3 sequence is CATFYALAGSSYEQYF. CDR3 DNA: TGTGCCACCTTTTACGCACTAGCGGGGAGCTCCTACGAGCAGTACTTC.

Note on this clone: This sequence may be a read error, since a much larger clone differs from it by one base. The J gene is TRBJ2-7, the V gene TRBV28; D uncertain. The V gene lost 6 bases and the J gene lost 0 bases, with 3 bases spanning the gap. Germline V CDR1 and CDR2: MDHEN, SYDVKM. This CDR3 spans 11 amino acids. This chain's CDR3 is CASSTSYEQYF. CDR3 in DNA: TGTGCCAGCAGCACCTCCTACGAGCAGTACTTC.

This clone came up once. The rearrangement links TRBV7-9 to TRBJ1-4; D remains unclear. The germline V gene has CDR1 SEHNR and CDR2 FQNEAQ (reference sequence). The CDR3 loop spans 17 amino acids. Between the trimmed V and J ends, which lost 5 bases and 8 bases, there was a span of 24 bases. The DNA for the CDR3 is TGTGCCAGCAGCCCGACACACTCACAGAGGGAGCGGGAAAAACTGTTTTTT. Translated, it gives CASSPTHSQREREKLFF.

The chain links TRBV10-1 to TRBJ2-5; D uncertain. Germline assignment: CDR1 WNHNN and CDR2 SYGVQD (reference sequence). Between the trimmed V and J ends, which lost 0 bases and 2 bases, there was a span of 4 bases. The length of the CDR3 is 13 residues. Written as DNA, the CDR3 is TGCGCCAGCAGTGAGTCGGCTCAAGAGACCCAGTACTTC. It translates to CASSESAQETQYF.

This clone was observed once. V gene TRBV7-9 combines with J gene TRBJ2-5; D might be TRBD1 (5 bases). Trimming removed 4 bases from V and 3 bases from J, with 9 bases in between. The V gene's germline CDR1 is SEHNR and CDR2 FQNEAQ (reference sequence). The CDR3 length is 13 residues. Here the CDR3 DNA reads TGTGCCAGCAGCTCTTCAGGGAAAGAGACCCAGTACTTC. Translation gives CASSSSGKETQYF.

Concerning this clone: The sample has other DNA sequences that encode this CDR3 too. V usage is TRBV6-5 and J usage is TRBJ2-3; tentatively, D is TRBD2 (6 bases). CDR1 and CDR2 (germline): MNHEY, SVGAGI. CDR3 length: 14 residues. V was shortened by 2 bases and J by 4 bases, with 10 bases between the two germline ends. CDR3 DNA: TGTGCCAGCAGTTACGGCGGGGAAGCAGATACGCAGTATTTT. This gives the protein CASSYGGEADTQYF.

This clone appeared a few times. This chain uses TRBV7-2 with TRBJ1-2; D might be TRBD1 (6 bases). Per the germline V gene, CDR1 is SGHTA and CDR2 is FQGNSA. The CDR3 loop spans 13 amino acids. The V end was cut by 7 bases, the J end by 0 bases, with 9 bases between. The CDR3 nucleotides are TGTGCCAGCACGGGGGGCGCTAACTATGGCTACACCTTC. This gives the protein CASTGGANYGYTF.

CDR3 DNA sequence: TGTGCCTGGGAGATAGGGGCGCGGGGCACTGAAGCTTTCTTT. It specifies CAWEIGARGTEAFF. This rearrangement joins TRBV30 to TRBJ1-1; possible D gene TRBD1, 5 bases. Trimming shortened V by 5 bases and J by 4 bases, and 17 bases separated the two germline ends. Germline assignment: CDR1 GTSNPN and CDR2 SVGIG (reference sequence). The CDR3 consists of 14 residues.